Listed here are 8 T cell receptor beta chains from one sample, sequenced in a study of T-cell reconstitution after alpha-beta-depleted transplantation in children. It was with unique molecular identifiers that the TCRbeta library was prepared. TCRdb recomputed calls from the PCR reads with MiXCR, one row per CDR3 protein. Altogether roughly 790,000 distinct CDR3 sequences are present, under 20% being singletons, with the ten largest covering 5%. The source was PBMCs, mostly from graft donor cells, collected 360 days after TCRalphabeta/CD19-depleted stem cell transplant. These receptors originate from a male patient younger than 18 who had a stem cell transplant for acute lymphoblastic leukemia, so the T cells may come from the graft donor.

The rearrangement uses TRBV20-1 and TRBJ1-2; D call uncertain. CDR1 is DFQATT and CDR2 is SNEGSKA in the germline V gene (reference sequence). Trimming pared 0 bases from V and 4 bases from J, leaving 9 bases between. CDR3 length: 13 amino acids. This chain's CDR3 is CSARDSVFYGYTF. As DNA, the CDR3 is TGCAGTGCTAGAGATTCGGTTTTCTATGGCTACACCTTC.

CDR3 nucleotide sequence: TGTGCCAGCAGCTTAATGAGGGGGGCCCAATTCGATGAGCAGTTCTTC. This encodes CASSLMRGAQFDEQFF. J is TRBJ2-1 and V is TRBV7-9, with D tentatively TRBD1 or TRBD2 (6 bases each). Per the germline V gene, CDR1 is SEHNR and CDR2 is FQNEAQ (reference sequence). This CDR3 has 16 amino acids. Trimming removed 2 bases at V and 8 bases at J, with 19 bases between. The full variable domain, with the rest looked up from reference TRBV7-9 and TRBJ2-1, is DTGVSQNPRHKITKRGQNVTFRCDPISEHNRLYWYRQTLGQGPEFLTYFQNEAQLEKSRLLSDRFSAERPKGSFSTLEIQRTEQGDSAMYLCASSLMRGAQFDEQFFGPGTRLTVL.

Many counts were recorded for this clonotype. This chain links TRBV29-1 with TRBJ2-1; D may be TRBD2 (6 bases). V dropped 4 bases and J dropped 0 bases, with 10 bases sitting between them. Germline V gene data show CDR1 as SQVTM and CDR2 as ANQGSEA. The CDR3 totals 14 residues. The CDR3 region is CSVGRGSSYNEQFF. CDR3 nucleotides: TGCAGCGTTGGGAGGGGCAGCTCCTACAATGAGCAGTTCTTC.

The chain couples TRBV18 to TRBJ2-7; 13 bases agree with TRBD2. The ends lost 3 bases at V and 5 bases at J; junction bases unmatched: 10. The CDR3 is 17 residues long. Germline assignment: CDR1 KGHSH and CDR2 LQKENI. CDR3 sequence: CASSPGLAGAGGNEQYF. The DNA for the CDR3 is TGTGCCAGCTCACCCGGACTAGCGGGAGCGGGGGGGAACGAGCAGTACTTC.

This clonotype was detected many times. The V and J genes are TRBV6-2 or TRBV6-3 and TRBJ1-1; D remains ambiguous. This CDR3 contains 14 residues. In germline, CDR1 is MNHEY, CDR2 SVGEGT. The V gene lost 0 bases and the J gene lost 4 bases, with 9 bases spanning the gap. CDR3: CASSYSRLITEAFF. CDR3 DNA sequence: TGTGCCAGCAGTTACTCTCGGTTGATCACTGAAGCTTTCTTT.

This clonotype was found a few times. This chain links TRBV11-2 with TRBJ1-1, with D hard to call. The CDR3 covers 14 residues. V gave up 6 bases and J gave up 5 bases, with 16 bases separating them. CDR1 is SGHAT and CDR2 is FQNNGV in the germline V gene. This CDR3 is CASSGSSGLTEAFF. CDR3 DNA: TGTGCCAGCAGTGGTTCCTCAGGACTGACTGAAGCTTTCTTT.

V gene TRBV3-1 combines with J gene TRBJ2-4; perhaps TRBD1 as D (5 bases). V was clipped by 4 bases and J by 8 bases, with 21 bases between them. CDR1 is LGHDT, CDR2 YNNKEL, per germline (reference sequence). This CDR3 contains 16 residues. The CDR3, as DNA: TGTGCCAGCAGCCCAACTCTGGGGCCCCTAAAGGACATTCAGTACTTC. Translation: CASSPTLGPLKDIQYF.

This clonotype was seen a handful of times. The chain joins TRBV5-1 to TRBJ2-1; 8 positions match TRBD2. Germline CDR1 is SGHRS and CDR2 is YFSETQ. Trimming took 0 bases from V and 3 from J; bases not matched to a gene: 8. The length of the CDR3 is 17 residues. Here the CDR3 reads CASSLGGTSTFYNEQFF. As DNA, the CDR3 is TGCGCCAGCAGCTTGGGAGGGACTAGTACCTTCTACAATGAGCAGTTCTTC.